Each of the 30 T cell receptor beta chains below was sequenced from the same sample in a study of Tregs in tolerant kidney transplant recipients. Method: immunoSEQ multiplex PCR; TCRdb's copy keeps in-frame clones and lacks some. The table includes approximately 60,000 clones, roughly 98% detected once. The sample was Tregs from blood, taken before the transplant. The receptors originated from a human donor who received a combined kidney and bone marrow transplant.

J is TRBJ2-5 and V is TRBV18; perhaps TRBD2 as D (5 bases). Trimming removed 0 bases at V and 5 bases at J, with 13 bases between. The CDR3 length is 15 residues. The germline gives CDR1 KGHSH, CDR2 LQKENI. CDR3 protein: CASSPPGRRYETQYF. The CDR3 region has the DNA TGTGCCAGCTCACCACCCGGGCGGAGGTATGAGACCCAGTACTTC.

About this clone: Other DNA sequences in the same sample also yield this CDR3. The chain recombines TRBV15 with TRBJ2-3; D call uncertain. This CDR3 is 14 amino acids long. Germline V gives CDR1 LNHNV, CDR2 YYDKDF (reference sequence). V lost 0 bases and J lost 3, with 7 bases in between. The DNA of the CDR3 is TGTGCCACCAGCAGAGATAGAGGAACAGATACGCAGTATTTT. Encoded protein: CATSRDRGTDTQYF.

This chain joins TRBV6-1 and TRBJ1-1; D is possibly TRBD1 (5 bases). V lost 3 bases, J lost 1 base, and 18 bases lay in between. Germline V gives CDR1 MNHNS, CDR2 SASEGT. This CDR3 is 17 amino acids long. CDR3 protein: CASSDHRRGWRNTEAFF. CDR3 DNA sequence: TGTGCCAGCAGTGATCATAGAAGGGGATGGAGGAACACTGAAGCTTTCTTT.

The chain uses TRBV11-3 and TRBJ2-5, with 7 nucleotides matching TRBD2. The CDR3 covers 16 residues. V was clipped by 4 bases and J by 2 bases; unmatched bases: 10. CDR1 is SGHNT and CDR2 is YENEEA in the germline V gene. The chain's CDR3 is CASSSARGRGQETQYF. DNA for the CDR3: TGTGCCAGCAGCTCCGCCCGTGGGAGGGGTCAAGAGACCCAGTACTTC.

V and J are TRBV6-1 and TRBJ2-5; 7 nucleotides match TRBD1. This CDR3 has 14 residues. V lost 7 bases to trimming and J lost 4 bases; unmatched junction nucleotides: 9. Germline V gene data show CDR1 as MNHNS and CDR2 as SASEGT. CDR3 coding DNA: TGTGCCAGCAATCGGAACAGGGGAGCAGAGACCCAGTACTTC. Encoded protein: CASNRNRGAETQYF.

The V call is TRBV15, the J call TRBJ2-4; perhaps TRBD1 as D (6 bases). The CDR3 is made up of 14 amino acids. The germline gives CDR1 LNHNV, CDR2 YYDKDF (reference sequence). Deletions cut 5 bases from V and 8 bases from J, with 16 bases between. DNA for the CDR3: TGTGCCACCAGCGGACGGACAGTCCGGGACATTCAGTACTTC. Translating it yields CATSGRTVRDIQYF. The variable domain in full, with the rest retrieved from reference TRBV15 and TRBJ2-4, is DAMVIQNPRYQVTQFGKPVTLSCSQTLNHNVMYWYQQKSSQAPKLLFHYYDKDFNNEADTPDNFQSRRPNTSFCFLDIRSPGLGDTAMYLCATSGRTVRDIQYFGAGTRLSVL.

V gene TRBV5-1 combines with J gene TRBJ2-2; 7 bases align to TRBD1. V trimming: 7 bases; J trimming: 12 bases; junction bases outside the gene matches: 15. CDR3 size: 14 residues. From germline, CDR1 is SGHRS and CDR2 YFSETQ. The CDR3, as DNA: TGCGCCAGCGGCGACAGGGATCAACCGGGGAAGCTGTTTTTT. It yields the protein CASGDRDQPGKLFF.

The J gene is TRBJ2-7, the V gene TRBV4-2, with a weak D call TRBD2 (6 bases). This CDR3 spans 15 amino acids. V lost 0 bases to trimming and J lost 3 bases, with 12 bases between them. Germline V gives CDR1 LGHNA, CDR2 YNFKEQ. This chain's CDR3 is CASSQDGTGDYEQYF. The CDR3 DNA follows: TGTGCCAGCAGCCAAGATGGGACGGGAGACTACGAGCAGTACTTC.

V is TRBV7-6 and J is TRBJ2-2, with D tentatively TRBD2 (6 bases). This CDR3 contains 14 residues. Between the trimmed V and J ends, which lost 0 bases and 7 bases, there was a span of 9 bases. CDR1 and CDR2 (germline): SGHVS, FNYEAQ. CDR3 DNA: TGTGCCAGCAGCTTAGCGGGGGGATTCGGGGAGCTGTTTTTT. It yields the protein CASSLAGGFGELFF. Full variable domain (outside the CDR3, taken from reference TRBV7-6 and TRBJ2-2): GAGVSQSPRYKVTKRGQDVALRCDPISGHVSLYWYRQALGQGPEFLTYFNYEAQQDKSGLPNDRFSAERPEGSISTLTIQRTEQRDSAMYRCASSLAGGFGELFFGEGSRLTVL.

The chain joins TRBV19 to TRBJ2-7, with 11 bases identical to TRBD2. The length of the CDR3 is 14 residues. Per the germline V gene, CDR1 is LNHDA and CDR2 is SQIVND (reference sequence). Germline trimming cut 5 bases from V and 3 bases from J; bases unmatched to any gene: 3. CDR3 sequence reads: CASSFGTSGYEQYF. The CDR3 DNA reads as TGTGCCAGTAGTTTCGGGACTAGCGGCTACGAGCAGTACTTC.

The chain uses TRBV4-2 and TRBJ2-3, with 10 bases identical to TRBD2. CDR1 LGHNA and CDR2 YNFKEQ come from the germline V gene. V gave up 4 bases and J gave up 6 bases; unmatched junction bases: 4. This CDR3 has 14 amino acids. CDR3 region: CASSPGLASDTQYF. The CDR3 nucleotides read TGTGCCAGCAGCCCGGGACTAGCGTCCGATACGCAGTATTTT.

The chain is built from TRBV7-2 and TRBJ1-5, with 8 bases fitting TRBD1. V gave up 5 bases and J gave up 7 bases; unmatched junction bases: 7. Germline V gene sequence: CDR1 SGHTA, CDR2 FQGNSA. The CDR3 covers 14 residues. CDR3 nucleotides: TGTGCCAGCAGCCTACAGGGGGATGGGCAGCCCCAGCATTTT. This gives the protein CASSLQGDGQPQHF.

The chain joins TRBV18 to TRBJ2-7; D call uncertain. With 3 bases removed from V and 0 bases from J, the gap between germline ends came to 9 bases. The V gene's germline CDR1 is KGHSH and CDR2 LQKENI. The CDR3 extends over 14 amino acids. CDR3 residues: CASSPHGPSYEQYF. The CDR3 DNA is TGTGCCAGCTCACCCCACGGTCCCTCCTACGAGCAGTACTTC.

The chain has TRBV27 and TRBJ2-3; 11 bases agree with TRBD2. The CDR3 spans 17 residues. Germline trimming cut 2 bases from V and 4 bases from J; bases unmatched to any gene: 8. CDR1 is MNHEY, CDR2 SMNVEV, per germline (reference sequence). This CDR3 reads CASSLLSGRAGADTQYF. For the CDR3, the DNA is TGTGCCAGCAGTTTACTTAGCGGGAGGGCCGGGGCAGATACGCAGTATTTT.

This rearrangement joins TRBV6-1 to TRBJ1-2; possibly TRBD1 for D (6 bases). The CDR3 is made up of 13 amino acids. Germline V gene data show CDR1 as MNHNS and CDR2 as SASEGT. V dropped 7 bases and J dropped 5 bases, with 14 bases sitting between them. CDR3 coding DNA: TGTGCCAGCACGTACGACAGGTCTTATGGCTACACCTTC. It is translated as CASTYDRSYGYTF.

This sequence joins TRBV27 and TRBJ2-2; 8 nucleotides agree with TRBD1. V gave up 0 bases and J gave up 1 base; unmatched junction bases: 4. This CDR3 comprises 17 residues. CDR1 and CDR2 from the germline V gene are MNHEY and SMNVEV (reference sequence). The CDR3 loop reads CASSLSVDRVNTGELFF. In DNA form, the CDR3 reads TGTGCCAGCAGTTTATCCGTGGACAGGGTGAACACCGGGGAGCTGTTTTTT.

This clone was seen only once. The chain has TRBV6-5 and TRBJ2-3; D perhaps matches TRBD1 (5 bases). This CDR3 has 14 residues. Germline values: CDR1 MNHEY, CDR2 SVGAGI. Trimming removed 4 bases from V and 2 bases from J, with 10 bases in between. The CDR3 is CASSFRQHTDTQYF. DNA of the CDR3: TGTGCCAGCAGTTTTCGACAGCACACAGATACGCAGTATTTT.

The rearrangement joins TRBV5-6 to TRBJ2-4; 9 nucleotides agree with TRBD1. This CDR3 contains 17 residues. Trimming removed 1 base from V and 5 bases from J; junction bases left unmatched: 10. Germline V gene data show CDR1 as SGHDT and CDR2 as YYEEEE. CDR3 sequence (DNA): TGTGCCAGCAGCTTGTTCCGACAGGGGGTTCTCCAAAACATTCAGTACTTC. Protein sequence: CASSLFRQGVLQNIQYF.

J is TRBJ2-7 and V is TRBV5-4; 7 bases are shared with TRBD2. V was clipped by 0 bases and J by 1 base; unmatched bases: 4. Germline V CDR1 and CDR2: SGHNT, YYREEE (reference sequence). This CDR3 region has 15 residues. CDR3 sequence reads: CASSLDLAASYEQYF. For the CDR3, the DNA is TGTGCCAGCAGCTTGGATCTAGCGGCATCCTACGAGCAGTACTTC. Drawing the rest from reference TRBV5-4 and TRBJ2-7, the complete variable domain is ETGVTQSPTHLIKTRGQQVTLRCSSQSGHNTVSWYQQALGQGPQFIFQYYREEENGRGNFPPRFSGLQFPNYSSELNVNALELDDSALYLCASSLDLAASYEQYFGPGTRLTVT.

The chain couples TRBV5-6 to TRBJ1-2; D ambiguous. This CDR3 spans 12 amino acids. With 4 bases removed from V and 4 bases from J, the gap between germline ends came to 8 bases. The germline V gene encodes CDR1 SGHDT and CDR2 YYEEEE. CDR3 amino acids: CASSRPGYGYTF. CDR3 sequence (DNA): TGTGCCAGCAGCCGCCCGGGCTATGGCTACACCTTC.

CDR3 sequence (DNA): TGTGCCAGCAGCCAAGATTTCGGAGACGCTGGCTACACCTTC. The encoded protein is CASSQDFGDAGYTF. This sequence joins TRBV4-2 and TRBJ1-2, with D unresolved. V lost 0 bases, J lost 7 bases, and 12 bases lay in between. This CDR3 has 14 amino acids. CDR1 is LGHNA, CDR2 YNFKEQ, per germline.

The genes are TRBV5-1 and TRBJ1-3, with 7 bases matching TRBD1. In germline, CDR1 is SGHRS, CDR2 YFSETQ. V shed 5 bases, J shed 0 bases, and the junction held 5 bases outside the gene matches. The CDR3 consists of 15 residues. For the CDR3, the DNA is TGCGCCAGCAGGATCGGGACAGTCTCTGGAAACACCATATATTTT. Protein sequence: CASRIGTVSGNTIYF.

This chain connects TRBV30 to TRBJ1-1, with TRBD1 matching over 9 bases. With V trimmed by 3 bases and J by 3 bases, 8 bases remained unmatched. Germline-derived CDR1 and CDR2 are GTSNPN and SVGIG (reference sequence). The CDR3 extends over 15 amino acids. CDR3 loop: CAWSIVWTGDTEAFF. For the CDR3, the DNA is TGTGCCTGGAGCATAGTTTGGACAGGGGACACTGAAGCTTTCTTT. The complete variable domain, with remaining parts taken from reference TRBV30 and TRBJ1-1, reads SQTIHQWPATLVQPVGSPLSLECTVEGTSNPNLYWYRQAAGRGLQLLFYSVGIGQISSEVPQNLSASRPQDRQFILSSKKLLLSDSGFYLCAWSIVWTGDTEAFFGQGTRLTVV.

This clone occurred a few times. The genes are TRBV7-8 and TRBJ2-1; the D gene is possibly TRBD1 (5 bases). CDR3 length: 15 amino acids. The germline V gene encodes CDR1 SGHVS and CDR2 FQNEAQ. The germline V and J ends were trimmed by 6 bases and 6 bases, with 18 bases remaining between them. DNA for the CDR3: TGTGCCAGCAGTTTTCAGGGTGGGTCGGGCAATGAGCAGTTCTTC. Translated, it gives CASSFQGGSGNEQFF.

This clone was seen more than once but under ten times. V is TRBV28 and J is TRBJ1-2; a possible D gene is TRBD1 (6 bases). The V gene's germline CDR1 is MDHEN and CDR2 SYDVKM. This CDR3 contains 11 residues. V shed 10 bases and J shed 8 bases, with 14 bases lying between them. The CDR3 bases are TGTGCCACCACAGGGCGCCAGGGCTACACCTTC. Its protein is CATTGRQGYTF.

This sequence joins TRBV15 and TRBJ2-3, with 7 bases identical to TRBD2. In germline, CDR1 is LNHNV, CDR2 YYDKDF (reference sequence). The CDR3 extends over 18 amino acids. With 3 bases clipped from V and 1 base from J, the junction kept 13 bases outside the gene matches. CDR3 DNA sequence: TGTGCCACCAGCAGGCCGACTACAAGCCGGGGGGGCACAGATACGCAGTATTTT. Translated: CATSRPTTSRGGTDTQYF.

The chain uses TRBV5-1 and TRBJ2-2, with 12 bases lining up with TRBD1. The CDR3 covers 16 residues. The V and J ends lost 3 bases and 6 bases, in that order; junction bases with no gene match: 6. CDR1 is SGHRS and CDR2 is YFSETQ in the germline V gene. CDR3 in amino acids: CASSSRDRGRAGELFF. CDR3 DNA sequence: TGCGCCAGCAGCTCCCGGGACAGGGGGCGAGCCGGGGAGCTGTTTTTT.

V and J are TRBV19 and TRBJ1-3; D is undetermined. The CDR3 is 13 residues long. V was pared by 2 bases and J by 3 bases, with 5 bases between. Germline V gene sequence: CDR1 LNHDA, CDR2 SQIVND (reference sequence). This CDR3 is CASSIFVGNTIYF. The CDR3 DNA sequence: TGTGCCAGTAGTATATTCGTTGGAAACACCATATATTTT. The full variable domain, with the rest looked up from reference TRBV19 and TRBJ1-3, is DGGITQSPKYLFRKEGQNVTLSCEQNLNHDAMYWYRQDPGQGLRLIYYSQIVNDFQKGDIAEGYSVSREKKESFPLTVTSAQKNPTAFYLCASSIFVGNTIYFGEGSWLTVV.

The CDR3 spells CASIWDRDHTEAFF. Written as DNA, the CDR3 is TGTGCCAGCATATGGGACAGGGATCACACTGAAGCTTTCTTT. The chain uses TRBV21-1 and TRBJ1-1; TRBD1 is the table's D call and was not checked against the DNA. TRBV21-1 is an annotated pseudogene. CDR3 length: 14 amino acids.

The rearrangement links TRBV7-2 to TRBJ1-2; a weak D match, TRBD1 (6 bases). Trimming removed 1 base at V and 0 bases at J, with 12 bases between. Germline CDR1 is SGHTA and CDR2 is FQGNSA. This CDR3 is 16 amino acids long. Written as DNA, the CDR3 is TGTGCCAGCAGCTTAGGGCACAGGGTAGCTAACTATGGCTACACCTTC. Translating gives CASSLGHRVANYGYTF.